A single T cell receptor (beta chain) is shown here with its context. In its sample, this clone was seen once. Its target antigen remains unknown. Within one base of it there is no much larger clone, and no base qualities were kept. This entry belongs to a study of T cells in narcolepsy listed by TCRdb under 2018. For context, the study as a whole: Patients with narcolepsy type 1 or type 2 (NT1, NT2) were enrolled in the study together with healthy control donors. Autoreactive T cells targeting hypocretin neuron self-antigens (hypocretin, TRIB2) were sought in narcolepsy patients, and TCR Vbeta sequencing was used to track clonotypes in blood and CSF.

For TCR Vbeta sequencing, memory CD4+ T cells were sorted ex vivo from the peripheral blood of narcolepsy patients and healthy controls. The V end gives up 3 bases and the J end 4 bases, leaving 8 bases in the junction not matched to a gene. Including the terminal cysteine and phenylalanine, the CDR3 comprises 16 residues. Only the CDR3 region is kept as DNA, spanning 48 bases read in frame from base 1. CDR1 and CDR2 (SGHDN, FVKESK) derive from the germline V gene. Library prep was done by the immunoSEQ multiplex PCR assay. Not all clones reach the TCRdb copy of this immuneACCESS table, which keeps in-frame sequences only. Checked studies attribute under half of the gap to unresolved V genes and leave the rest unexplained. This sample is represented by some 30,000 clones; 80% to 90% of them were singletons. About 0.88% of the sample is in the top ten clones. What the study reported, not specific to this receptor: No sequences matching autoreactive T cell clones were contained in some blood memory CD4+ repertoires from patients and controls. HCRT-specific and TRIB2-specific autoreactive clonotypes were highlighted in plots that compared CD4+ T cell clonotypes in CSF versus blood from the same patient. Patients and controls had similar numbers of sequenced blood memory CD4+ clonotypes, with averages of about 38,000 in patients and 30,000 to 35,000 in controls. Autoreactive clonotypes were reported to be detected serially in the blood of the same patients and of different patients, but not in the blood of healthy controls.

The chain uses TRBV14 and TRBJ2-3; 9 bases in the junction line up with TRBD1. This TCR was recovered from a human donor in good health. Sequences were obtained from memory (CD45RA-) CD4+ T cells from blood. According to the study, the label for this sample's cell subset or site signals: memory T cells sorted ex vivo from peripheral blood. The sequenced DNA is TGTGCCAGCAGCCAGAACCCGGGACAGGGCTCAGATACGCAGTATTTT. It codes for CASSQNPGQGSDTQYF.